The 9 T cell receptor beta chains listed next were all sequenced from one sample in a study of cytomegalovirus exposure and HLA in healthy donors. PCR involved 60 Vbeta and 13 Jbeta primers. Data came from immunoSEQ multiplex PCR; TCRdb stores just in-frame clones and leaves some out. The sample holds around 100,000 clones, approximately 70% seen once. Sequencing used PBMCs. These receptors were obtained from a woman in her twenties or thirties in good health and CMV-seronegative.

CDR3 loop: CASSYGGLSSTDTQYF. CDR3 sequence (DNA): TGTGCCAGCAGTTACGGCGGACTTTCTAGCACAGATACGCAGTATTTT. The V gene is TRBV6-5, the J gene TRBJ2-3; D might be TRBD2 (5 bases). The ends were cut back, 2 bases at V and 0 bases at J, with 12 bases in the middle. There are 16 residues in the CDR3. Germline V gene sequence: CDR1 MNHEY, CDR2 SVGAGI.

This clone has just a few counts. V usage is TRBV2 and J usage is TRBJ1-6; possibly TRBD1 for D (6 bases). Between the trimmed V and J ends, which lost 3 bases and 7 bases, there was a span of 13 bases. CDR3 length: 15 residues. The germline gives CDR1 SNHLY, CDR2 FYNNEI. CDR3 coding DNA: TGTGCCAGCAGTGATGTCTCCGGACAGAATTCACCCCTCCACTTT. It translates to CASSDVSGQNSPLHF.

The J gene is TRBJ1-2, the V gene TRBV6-5, with a possible D match to TRBD1 (5 bases). V was clipped by 2 bases and J by 4 bases, with 14 bases between them. The CDR3 extends over 15 amino acids. CDR1 and CDR2 (germline): MNHEY, SVGAGI. The CDR3 region is CASSYGRAGSYGYTF. The CDR3, as DNA: TGTGCCAGCAGTTACGGCAGGGCGGGAAGCTATGGCTACACCTTC.

CDR3 bases: TGTGCCAGCAGTTACTCTCACGGGACAGGGCCCGGGGAGCAGTACTTC. This codes for CASSYSHGTGPGEQYF. The gene calls are TRBV6-5 and TRBJ2-7; 9 nucleotides match TRBD1. Unmatched junction bases numbered 10, after V lost 0 bases and J lost 7 bases. This CDR3 has 16 residues. Germline V gives CDR1 MNHEY, CDR2 SVGAGI.

This clone was detected only once. The J gene is TRBJ2-3, the V gene TRBV5-6, with D tentatively TRBD2 (5 bases). From germline, CDR1 is SGHDT and CDR2 YYEEEE. This CDR3 comprises 14 residues. V was trimmed by 2 bases and J by 2 bases, leaving 9 bases between them. The CDR3 DNA reads TGTGCCAGCAGCTTACCGGGGTCCACAGATACGCAGTATTTT. Translating it yields CASSLPGSTDTQYF.

The rearrangement joins TRBV7-2 to TRBJ1-1; D unresolved. The germline gives CDR1 SGHTA, CDR2 FQGNSA. The CDR3 loop spans 16 amino acids. V lost 1 base, J lost 0 bases, and 12 bases lay in between. CDR3 bases: TGTGCCAGCAGCTTAGTTGGCGGAGAGATGAACACTGAAGCTTTCTTT. Its protein is CASSLVGGEMNTEAFF.

There are a few counts of this clone. The CDR3 DNA follows: TGTGCCAGTAGTACACAGGGGGCTTGGGAAAAACTGTTTTTT. Protein sequence: CASSTQGAWEKLFF. The chain combines TRBV19 with TRBJ1-4; 9 bases fit TRBD1. The CDR3 covers 14 residues. The trim removed 4 bases at V and 8 bases at J, leaving 5 bases unmatched. Per germline, CDR1 LNHDA and CDR2 SQIVND (reference sequence). Together with reference TRBV19 and TRBJ1-4, the CDR3 gives the full variable domain: DGGITQSPKYLFRKEGQNVTLSCEQNLNHDAMYWYRQDPGQGLRLIYYSQIVNDFQKGDIAEGYSVSREKKESFPLTVTSAQKNPTAFYLCASSTQGAWEKLFFGSGTQLSVL.

Of note for this clone: The junction differs from germline at one of its ends, possibly a read error. This rearrangement joins TRBV6-1 to TRBJ2-5; D is perhaps TRBD2 (5 bases). Germline loops: CDR1 MNHNS, CDR2 SASEGT. This CDR3 is 14 amino acids long. The CDR3 DNA sequence: TGTGCCCGCAGACTGATCGAAGGGAGAGAGACCCAGTACTTC. Translation: CARRLIEGRETQYF.

The genes are TRBV7-2 and TRBJ2-7; the match to TRBD1 covers 12 bases. Germline trimming cut 2 bases from V and 7 bases from J; bases unmatched to any gene: 6. The CDR3 length is 15 residues. Germline CDR1 and CDR2: SGHTA and FQGNSA. DNA for the CDR3: TGTGCCAGCAGCTTACTGGGACAGGGGGCGCGGGAGCAGTACTTC. As protein: CASSLLGQGAREQYF.